This T cell receptor (beta chain) is drawn from a study of shared clonotypes between healthy human individuals. Overall study results and limits: Genetic and exposure-history diversity was limited by the small donor number.

This clone was detected once. Its antigen is unknown. At one end, the junction sequence differs from germline, possibly due to a read error. Sequencing was at deep level. On ten immunoSEQ deep assay plates, unsorted PBMC DNA was sequenced. Clones were read by immunoSEQ multiplex PCR, and TCRdb kept only the in-frame ones, dropping some. The sample includes 400,000 to 600,000 clones, roughly 79% of them seen just once. The CDR3 contains 15 residues. The germline V gene encodes CDR1 SSHAT and CDR2 FNYEAQ (reference sequence). The donors, all of them Caucasian adults, lived in Nashville, Tennessee. The chain employs TRBV7-7 and TRBJ1-4; perhaps TRBD1 as D (6 bases). The source of this sequence is a middle-aged woman in good health. Some clones in this sample may be carry-over from other donors' samples. What was sequenced was PBMCs. CDR3 sequence (DNA): TGTGCTAGCAGCCCCAACAGGGACGGTAATGAAAAACTGTTTTTT. It encodes CASSPNRDGNEKLFF.